Sequencing of this T cell receptor (beta chain) was carried out in a study of T cell responses to AZD1222 COVID-19 vaccine. Study outcomes and limitations: The span of vaccine-associated CD4 TCRs extended across spike, with dominance at 160-218 and 743-854. Among AZD1222 vaccinees, only six or seven were seropositive at baseline. The donor cohort was predominantly white British with a female majority, and clonal diversity may have been underestimated.

The assay was immunoSEQ multiplex PCR, and TCRdb's table has in-frame clones only and misses some. The sample holds about 190,000 clones; almost 95% are singletons and the top ten take about 9%. As concerns this clone: Its antigen is unknown.

The germline V gene encodes CDR1 SQVTM and CDR2 ANQGSEA. The CDR3 is 14 residues long. J lost 5 bases, V lost 7 bases, and 8 bases had no gene match. Sample: peripheral blood, taken on day 0 of AZD1222 vaccination. The clonotype was recovered from an adult in good health. This rearrangement joins TRBV29-1 to TRBJ2-5; 12 bases match TRBD1. As DNA, the CDR3 is TGCAGCGCCCGGGACAGGGGGCGCGTTGAGACCCAGTACTTC. It is translated as CSARDRGRVETQYF. Using reference TRBV29-1 and TRBJ2-5 for the parts outside the CDR3, the full variable domain is SAVISQKPSRDICQRGTSLTIQCQVDSQVTMMFWYRQQPGQSLTLIATANQGSEATYESGFVIDKFPISRPNLTFSTLTVSNMSPEDSSIYLCSARDRGRVETQYFGPGTRLLVL.